One T cell receptor beta chain is described in this entry. This receptor's antigen is unknown. There are no base qualities to consult, and no much larger clone falls within one base. The data were taken from a study of beta chain features in type 1 diabetes (dated by TCRdb to between 2017 and 2018). Study-wide context: Patients and healthy donors did not differ in mean age, gender distribution, total cell number or subset yield. A total of about 110,000,000 sorted cells were examined across all samples, and a strong correlation was observed between cell number per subset and RNA yield. Regulatory and stem cell-like memory subsets were obtained from only 8 patients and roughly eight healthy donors, while naive and central memory subsets were obtained from all 28 donors. The study compared the TCRB repertoires of sorted circulating CD4+ T cell subsets in recently diagnosed type 1 diabetes patients with those in matched healthy donors. Study-wide findings and limitations: PCR may preferentially amplify shorter templates, but because patient and control samples were amplified and corrected together, any resulting skew would affect both groups equally. Because cDNA was sequenced instead of genomic DNA, highly expressing activated cells could be over-represented, though the groups showed no difference in activation or CD3 levels. Fewer insertions and more nucleotide deletions at VDJ recombination sites were observed in patients with type 1 diabetes, implying thymic rearrangement abnormalities. In all four CD4+ subsets, TCRB CDR3 length was moderately but significantly shorter in type 1 diabetes patients. The naive, central memory and regulatory TCRB repertoires appeared to resemble one another more closely among patients than among healthy donors. Only small numbers of individuals were included in the HLA sub-analyses, which left unresolved whether HLA type had any influence on TCRB rearrangement.

The entire isolated RNA was reverse transcribed using the High Capacity cDNA Reverse Transcription Kit, and thus expressed TCRB transcripts were sequenced. For stem cell-like memory T cell samples, survey-depth immunoSEQ sequencing was used, averaging about 970,000 total reads per sample. Sorted cells were lysed in RLT buffer and RNA was extracted with DNase-treated RNeasy Micro or Mini kits, depending on cell number. To prevent cross-contamination, every cell subset was processed on its own, while patient and healthy donor samples were processed together. The immunoSEQ multiplex PCR was used to amplify TCRB sequences from cDNA, generating 87-bp fragments that spanned the CDR3 region. Sequencing of the amplicons was done on the Illumina HiSeq platform. In the paper's pipeline: PCR bias was corrected computationally using synthetic template baselines, and reads within Hamming distance 2 were collapsed, with unmergeable singletons discarded. Reads were aligned against IMGT to assign V, D and J genes, CDR3 length and insertions or deletions at six rearrangement sites. Within each subset, clonotype counts were normalized to the number of sorted cells before true diversity and Gini coefficients were calculated with the tcR R package. The overlap coefficient, calculated on TCRB nucleotide sequences, was used to quantify repertoire sharing. Imported from immuneACCESS, the table was reduced by TCRdb to in-frame sequences with V and J called. These copies leave out some clones; in studies compared against another copy, an unresolved V gene accounts for under half, and the cause of the remainder is not known. Clone size and the V and J calls come from that table; the DNA yielded D and trimming. Counted in this sample were around 19,000 clones; around 50% of them appeared once. Roughly 0.4% of the sample goes to the ten largest clones.

CDR1 is given as PRHDT and CDR2 as FYEKMQ, both from the germline V gene (reference sequence). The CDR3 measures 20 amino acids from cysteine to phenylalanine. Of all the DNA, just the CDR3 is kept, 60 bases in frame from base 1. Compared with germline, V lacks 5 bases and J lacks 5 bases; bases without a gene match: 24. A single peripheral blood draw of around 0.11 L on average was collected from each donor into heparinised tubes. Naive, central memory, regulatory and stem cell-like memory CD4+ T cells were sorted on a BD FACSAria II using a panel including CD45RO, CCR7, CD25, CD127, CD95 and CD27. Every sorted population had a purity above 95%. PBMCs were isolated immediately by Lymphoprep density gradient centrifugation and stained directly without culture. Samples were stained and sorted in pairs, with one healthy donor and one patient per experiment, so that batch effects were minimized.

The sequence was obtained from a man between 18 and 35 years old in good health. The sequence is built from TRBV13 and TRBJ2-1; TRBD2 fits 7 bases in the junction. The sample was stem cell memory CD4+ T cells from blood. According to the study, the label for this sample's cell subset or site signals: stem cell-like memory CD4+ T cells. The bases read TGTGCCAGCAGCCGACGACGCGGGAGAATTAGGGTAGGCCTAGACAATGAGCAGTTCTTC. Its coded protein is CASSRRRGRIRVGLDNEQFF.